These 25 T cell receptor beta chains share one sample of origin, sequenced in a study of blood T cell repertoires in COVID-19. Generated by immunoSEQ multiplex PCR, the TCRdb table keeps only in-frame clones and is missing some. The profile shows roughly 170,000 clones, approximately 80% of them singletons. Source material: peripheral blood. The source of these receptors is a human donor in a cohort sampled during active COVID-19.

The chain carries TRBV15 and TRBJ1-2; D is perhaps TRBD1 (5 bases). The CDR3 is 15 amino acids. The germline CDR1 and CDR2 sequences are LNHNV and YYDKDF (reference sequence). The V gene lost 0 bases and the J gene lost 4 bases, with 12 bases spanning the gap. The CDR3 nucleotides read TGTGCCACCAGCAGAGATATTGGGGCCTCCTATGGCTACACCTTC. As protein: CATSRDIGASYGYTF.

This sequence joins TRBV5-1 and TRBJ2-6, with D possibly matching TRBD2 (5 bases). Germline-derived CDR1 and CDR2 are SGHRS and YFSETQ. Trimming took off 3 bases at V and 1 base at J, with 5 bases between the two ends. The CDR3 runs to 14 residues. The CDR3 DNA follows: TGCGCCAGCAGCTCGGGATCTGGGGCCAACGTCCTGACTTTC. Translating it yields CASSSGSGANVLTF.

There are a few counts of this clone. The chain joins TRBV15 to TRBJ2-7; D gene uncertain. The V gene lost 8 bases and the J gene lost 0 bases, with 5 bases spanning the gap. CDR1 is LNHNV, CDR2 YYDKDF, per germline (reference sequence). CDR3 length: 11 amino acids. The chain's CDR3 is CATSSSYEQYF. CDR3 sequence (DNA): TGTGCCACCTCTAGCTCCTACGAGCAGTACTTC.

The chain joins TRBV12-5 to TRBJ1-1; 10 positions agree with TRBD1. Germline values: CDR1 LGHNT, CDR2 FRNRAP. With 7 bases clipped from V and 2 bases from J, the junction kept 7 bases outside the gene matches. This CDR3 contains 15 residues. The CDR3 is CASARTGGGNTEAFF. The CDR3 DNA follows: TGTGCTAGTGCCCGGACAGGGGGGGGAAACACTGAAGCTTTCTTT.

The chain combines TRBV15 with TRBJ2-3; a possible D gene is TRBD2 (5 bases). The ends were cut back, 9 bases at V and 0 bases at J, with 13 bases in the middle. The CDR3 sequence is 14 residues long. Germline assignment: CDR1 LNHNV and CDR2 YYDKDF (reference sequence). The CDR3, as DNA: TGTGCCACGAGCCCATGGAGGAGCACAGATACGCAGTATTTT. This gives the protein CATSPWRSTDTQYF. The entire variable domain, with the rest obtained from reference TRBV15 and TRBJ2-3, is as follows: DAMVIQNPRYQVTQFGKPVTLSCSQTLNHNVMYWYQQKSSQAPKLLFHYYDKDFNNEADTPDNFQSRRPNTSFCFLDIRSPGLGDTAMYLCATSPWRSTDTQYFGPGTRLTVL.

This chain joins TRBV7-9 and TRBJ1-1; D ambiguous. The CDR3 runs 12 residues. The germline V and J ends were trimmed by 4 bases and 5 bases, with 8 bases remaining between them. The germline CDR1 and CDR2 sequences are SEHNR and FQNEAQ (reference sequence). The CDR3 DNA reads TGTGCCAGCAGCTGGGCAGCTACTGAAGCTTTCTTT. Its protein product is CASSWAATEAFF.

Only one count was recorded for this clone. The chain links TRBV30 to TRBJ2-1, with a possible D match to TRBD2 (6 bases). The CDR3 extends over 14 amino acids. From germline, CDR1 is GTSNPN and CDR2 SVGIG (reference sequence). Trimming left V 7 bases short and J 8 bases short, with 21 bases between. The CDR3 DNA reads TGTGCCTCCACATCAAAAACTAGCTGGGATGAGCAGTTCTTC. It specifies CASTSKTSWDEQFF.

The V and J genes are TRBV29-1 and TRBJ1-1, with TRBD1 matching over 10 bases. Trimming at V came to 7 bases and at J to 1 base, leaving 3 bases not matched to a gene. Germline lookup yields CDR1 SQVTM and CDR2 ANQGSEA. This CDR3 region has 13 residues. The CDR3 loop reads CSGRTGGNTEAFF. The CDR3 nucleotides read TGCAGCGGGAGGACAGGGGGGAACACTGAAGCTTTCTTT.

This clone occurred once. The V call is TRBV4-1, the J call TRBJ2-7, with a weak D call TRBD1 (6 bases). V gave up 0 bases and J gave up 6 bases, with 12 bases separating them. This CDR3 has 14 amino acids. Germline V gene sequence: CDR1 MGHRA, CDR2 YSYEKL. As DNA, the CDR3 is TGCGCCAGCAGCCAAGAGTCAGGGGTGTCCGAGCAGTACTTC. Translating it yields CASSQESGVSEQYF.

The chain has TRBV5-6 and TRBJ2-1; D possibly corresponds to TRBD2 (6 bases). Germline V CDR1 and CDR2: SGHDT, YYEEEE. This CDR3 has 14 amino acids. V gave up 0 bases and J gave up 7 bases, with 11 bases separating them. CDR3 sequence reads: CASSLGLGGNEQFF. The CDR3 DNA reads as TGTGCCAGCAGCTTGGGTTTGGGGGGTAATGAGCAGTTCTTC.

This chain joins TRBV5-1 and TRBJ1-4; TRBD1 is a possible D gene (5 bases). This CDR3 contains 14 residues. Per germline, CDR1 SGHRS and CDR2 YFSETQ. Trimming pared 6 bases from V and 4 bases from J, leaving 13 bases between. DNA for the CDR3: TGCGCCAGCAATTCGGCCGGGGGTAATGAAAAACTGTTTTTT. This sequence encodes CASNSAGGNEKLFF.

This clone showed up just a few times. This rearrangement joins TRBV19 to TRBJ1-2; D might be TRBD1 (5 bases). Trimming left V 4 bases short and J 8 bases short, with 17 bases between. This CDR3 has 14 amino acids. Germline V gene lookup returns CDR1 LNHDA and CDR2 SQIVND (reference sequence). The CDR3 nucleotides are TGTGCCAGTAGTAAGGCAGGGCCGATGCGGGGCTACACCTTC. Its translation is CASSKAGPMRGYTF. Drawing the rest from reference TRBV19 and TRBJ1-2, the complete variable domain is DGGITQSPKYLFRKEGQNVTLSCEQNLNHDAMYWYRQDPGQGLRLIYYSQIVNDFQKGDIAEGYSVSREKKESFPLTVTSAQKNPTAFYLCASSKAGPMRGYTFGSGTRLTVV.

CDR3 sequence: CASSLGAGNEQYF. The CDR3 DNA reads TGTGCCAGCAGCTTAGGGGCAGGCAACGAGCAGTACTTC. The chain joins TRBV7-9 to TRBJ2-7; D remains ambiguous. V lost 1 base and J lost 5, with 9 bases in between. Germline assignment: CDR1 SEHNR and CDR2 FQNEAQ (reference sequence). The CDR3 covers 13 residues.

The chain is built from TRBV12-3 or TRBV12-4 and TRBJ1-2, with 10 bases lining up with TRBD1. V shed 3 bases, J shed 7 bases, and the junction held 2 bases outside the gene matches. The CDR3 runs 13 residues. CDR3 sequence: CASSFGTGAGYTF. CDR3 bases: TGTGCCAGCAGTTTCGGGACAGGGGCTGGCTACACCTTC.

The chain is built from TRBV5-1 and TRBJ2-7; 7 bases match TRBD1. V lost 4 bases, J lost 2 bases, and 6 bases stayed unmatched. The CDR3 runs to 14 residues. The germline V gene has CDR1 SGHRS and CDR2 YFSETQ. This CDR3 is CASSQHDRAYEQYF. CDR3 nucleotide sequence: TGCGCCAGCAGCCAACACGACAGGGCCTACGAGCAGTACTTC.

The chain recombines TRBV7-5 with TRBJ1-1; the table's D call, TRBD1, has no DNA check behind it. TRBV7-5 is a pseudogene locus. The length of the CDR3 is 15 residues. As DNA, the CDR3 is TGTGTCAGAAGCTTATCATACAGGGGGCAAACTGAAGCTTTCTTT. This encodes CVRSLSYRGQTEAFF.

Here the CDR3 DNA reads TGTGCCTCGACCGGGACAGGGGTGGGCGACACCATATATTTT. Its translation is CASTGTGVGDTIYF. The J gene is TRBJ1-3, the V gene TRBV10-3; 10 nucleotides align to TRBD1. CDR3 length equals 14 residues. V shed 11 bases and J 8 bases; nucleotides not matched to a gene: 12. The germline gives CDR1 ENHRY, CDR2 SYGVKD.

A single count supports this clone. The CDR3 sequence is CASSLGSSGNTIYF. The CDR3 bases are TGTGCCAGCAGCTTGGGTAGCTCTGGAAACACCATATATTTT. The gene calls are TRBV5-4 and TRBJ1-3, with D unresolved. Trimming left V 0 bases short and J 0 bases short, with 4 bases between. This CDR3 has 14 amino acids. Germline CDR1 is SGHNT and CDR2 is YYREEE (reference sequence).

V is TRBV3-1 (or the pseudogene TRBV3-2) and J is TRBJ2-3, with 9 bases that match TRBD1. The germline gives CDR1 LGHDT, CDR2 YNNKEL (reference sequence). This CDR3 is 17 amino acids long. Germline trimming cut 3 bases from V and 2 bases from J; bases unmatched to any gene: 9. The CDR3 is CASSQPAGTGNTDTQYF. The CDR3 coding sequence is TGTGCCAGCAGCCAGCCGGCCGGGACAGGGAACACAGATACGCAGTATTTT.

V and J are TRBV27 and TRBJ2-7; a possible D gene is TRBD2 (5 bases). V lost 2 bases and J lost 7, with 6 bases in between. Germline V lookup: CDR1 MNHEY, CDR2 SMNVEV (reference sequence). The CDR3 is 11 amino acids. This CDR3 is CASSLRREQYF. In DNA form, the CDR3 reads TGTGCCAGCAGTTTAAGGAGGGAGCAGTACTTC.

V usage is TRBV5-1 and J usage is TRBJ1-2; 9 bases align to TRBD1. CDR1 and CDR2 from the germline V gene are SGHRS and YFSETQ. CDR3 length: 16 residues. V dropped 3 bases and J dropped 4; count of bases not matched to a gene: 10. CDR3 in amino acids: CASSSYTGGAGYGYTF. The CDR3, as DNA: TGCGCCAGCAGCTCTTACACAGGGGGCGCCGGCTATGGCTACACCTTC.

V gene TRBV10-2 combines with J gene TRBJ1-2, with 10 bases fitting TRBD1. V shed 6 bases and J 5 bases; nucleotides not matched to a gene: 18. CDR1 and CDR2 (germline): WSHSY, SAAADI. The CDR3 length is 18 residues. The CDR3 DNA sequence: TGCGCCAGCAGCCCCATGGCGGGACAGGGGTCAGGATCATATGGCTACACCTTC. Translating gives CASSPMAGQGSGSYGYTF.

V is TRBV10-3 and J is TRBJ1-2; TRBD1 might be the D (6 bases). Trimming removed 4 bases at V and 8 bases at J, with 11 bases between. The germline CDR1 and CDR2 sequences are ENHRY and SYGVKD. The CDR3 is 12 residues long. The DNA for the CDR3 is TGTGCCATCAGTGCAGGGGTAGGGGGCTACACCTTC. This codes for CAISAGVGGYTF.

The rearrangement links TRBV6-5 to TRBJ1-1; weak D call: TRBD1 (6 bases). This CDR3 spans 11 amino acids. The V gene lost 7 bases and the J gene lost 8 bases, with 11 bases spanning the gap. Germline-derived CDR1 and CDR2 are MNHEY and SVGAGI. Here the CDR3 reads CASTLTGEAFF. In nucleotides, the CDR3 is TGTGCCAGCACCCTAACAGGGGAAGCTTTCTTT.

The rearrangement uses TRBV4-1 and TRBJ1-6; maybe TRBD1 (5 bases). V was pared by 2 bases and J by 8 bases, with 13 bases between. CDR3 length equals 15 residues. Germline V lookup: CDR1 MGHRA, CDR2 YSYEKL. The CDR3 DNA reads as TGCGCCAGCAGCCAAAGCGGGGGGAGCTATTCACCCCTCCACTTT. It is translated as CASSQSGGSYSPLHF.